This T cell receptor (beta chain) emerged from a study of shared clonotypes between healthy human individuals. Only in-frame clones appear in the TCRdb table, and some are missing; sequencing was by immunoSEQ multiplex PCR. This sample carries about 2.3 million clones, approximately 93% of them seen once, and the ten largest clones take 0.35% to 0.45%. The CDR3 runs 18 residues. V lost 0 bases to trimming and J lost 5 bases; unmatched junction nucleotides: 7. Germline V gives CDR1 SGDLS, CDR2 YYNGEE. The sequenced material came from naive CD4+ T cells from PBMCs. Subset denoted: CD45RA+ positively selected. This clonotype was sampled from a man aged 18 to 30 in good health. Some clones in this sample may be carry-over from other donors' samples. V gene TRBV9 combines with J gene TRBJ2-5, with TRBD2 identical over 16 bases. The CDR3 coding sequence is TGTGCCAGCAGCGTAGCGGGACTAGCGGGAGGGCCCCAGGAGACCCAGTACTTC. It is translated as CASSVAGLAGGPQETQYF. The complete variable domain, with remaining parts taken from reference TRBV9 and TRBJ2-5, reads DSGVTQTPKHLITATGQRVTLRCSPRSGDLSVYWYQQSLDQGLQFLIQYYNGEERAKGNILERFSAQQFPDLHSELNLSSLELGDSALYFCASSVAGLAGGPQETQYFGPGTRLLVL.